This T cell receptor (beta chain) came from a study of T cells expressing NK-cell markers. As the method of synthesis, 5'RACE template switching with UMIs yielded TCR beta cDNA. For each CDR3 protein, TCRdb gives one entry from its re-call of the 5' RACE reads, without DNA. This sample's table has more than 400,000 distinct CDR3 sequences. The CDR3 length is 15 residues. The germline V gene encodes CDR1 SGHRS and CDR2 YFSETQ. Sequencing was done on a sample of blood T cells: a sorted CD56 or NKG2C T cell subset, CD4+ or CD8+ T cells, or bulk PBMC T cells (not recorded which). This TCR came from a woman aged 18-70 years in good health. The rearrangement links TRBV5-1 to TRBJ2-7; the D call from TCRdb, TRBD1, cannot be confirmed without DNA. The CDR3 reads CASSPGQLHSYEQYF.